This entry lists 16 T cell receptor beta chains sequenced from one sample in a study of blood T cell repertoires in COVID-19. Clones were read by immunoSEQ multiplex PCR, and TCRdb kept only the in-frame ones, dropping some. The table lists some 530,000 clones, 80% to 90% of them singletons, with approximately 3.4% in the top ten. The sample consisted of peripheral blood. The receptors were sampled from a human donor in a cohort sampled during active COVID-19.

The chain couples TRBV12-3 or TRBV12-4 to TRBJ2-5, with TRBD2 identical over 7 bases. Trimming cost V 9 bases and J 7 bases; bases outside gene matches: 8. This CDR3 is built from 12 residues. The CDR3 sequence: CASTAGERTQYF. CDR3 in DNA: TGTGCCAGTACTGCGGGAGAACGGACCCAGTACTTC.

V and J are TRBV28 and TRBJ1-2; D ambiguous. The CDR3 totals 13 residues. The ends were cut back, 5 bases at V and 2 bases at J, with 9 bases in the middle. CDR1 MDHEN and CDR2 SYDVKM come from the germline V gene. The CDR3 DNA reads TGTGCCAGCAGTGTAACAGACAACTATGGCTACACCTTC. Translating it yields CASSVTDNYGYTF.

V is TRBV7-2 and J is TRBJ2-2, with 7 bases that match TRBD1. This CDR3 is built from 15 residues. Germline V gene data show CDR1 as SGHTA and CDR2 as FQGNSA. V lost 5 bases and J lost 6; bases outside the gene matches: 9. The CDR3 sequence is CASSPYSTGSGELFF. CDR3 nucleotide sequence: TGTGCCAGCAGCCCTTATTCGACAGGGTCCGGGGAGCTGTTTTTT.

The chain combines TRBV7-9 with TRBJ1-2; D is undetermined. The CDR3 is made up of 13 amino acids. The V end lost 2 bases, the J end lost 6 bases, and 10 bases lay between the germline ends. Per germline, CDR1 SEHNR and CDR2 FQNEAQ (reference sequence). The CDR3 sequence is CASSLSREHGYTF. The DNA of the CDR3 is TGTGCCAGCAGCTTATCAAGGGAGCATGGCTACACCTTC.

V gene TRBV7-3 combines with J gene TRBJ2-3, with a possible D match to TRBD2 (6 bases). Germline V CDR1 and CDR2: SGHTA, FQGTGA. The ends were cut back, 2 bases at V and 0 bases at J, with 12 bases in the middle. This CDR3 spans 16 amino acids. CDR3 nucleotides: TGTGCCAGCAGCTTAGGCTACGGGAGTAGCACAGATACGCAGTATTTT. It yields the protein CASSLGYGSSTDTQYF.

Only one count was recorded for this clone. The chain carries TRBV5-1 and TRBJ2-6; no clear D gene. The CDR3 spans 16 residues. Trimming stripped 4 bases from V and 0 bases from J, with 11 bases between. Germline CDR1 and CDR2: SGHRS and YFSETQ. The CDR3 nucleotides are TGCGCCAGCAGCATGGACGGTATCTCTGGGGCCAACGTCCTGACTTTC. Its translation is CASSMDGISGANVLTF.

This chain uses TRBV29-1 with TRBJ1-4, with 10 bases matching TRBD1. The germline gives CDR1 SQVTM, CDR2 ANQGSEA. V shed 3 bases, J shed 8 bases, and the junction held 3 bases outside the gene matches. The CDR3 consists of 13 residues. This CDR3 is CSVDEGQGEKLFF. The CDR3 region has the DNA TGCAGCGTTGACGAGGGACAGGGGGAAAAACTGTTTTTT.

J is TRBJ1-4 and V is TRBV11-2; 7 nucleotides line up with TRBD1. With 5 bases clipped from V and 0 bases from J, the junction kept 6 bases outside the gene matches. CDR1 is SGHAT, CDR2 FQNNGV, per germline. The CDR3 totals 16 residues. The CDR3 loop reads CASSPGTVATNEKLFF. CDR3 nucleotides: TGTGCCAGCAGCCCGGGGACAGTTGCAACTAATGAAAAACTGTTTTTT.

The sample holds a few counts of this clone. The chain combines TRBV7-5 with TRBJ2-5; TRBD2 is taken as the D call from the table, unchecked against the DNA. TRBV7-5 is marked as a pseudogene. There are 12 residues in the CDR3. The CDR3 reads CARPGGRETQYF. The DNA of the CDR3 is TGTGCCCGCCCAGGTGGGAGAGAGACCCAGTACTTC.

V and J are TRBV7-3 and TRBJ2-2; D is perhaps TRBD1 (6 bases). V dropped 4 bases and J dropped 4 bases, with 16 bases sitting between them. This CDR3 is built from 16 residues. Germline assignment: CDR1 SGHTA and CDR2 FQGTGA. The CDR3 sequence is CASSYRQAGITGELFF. The CDR3 DNA is TGTGCCAGCAGCTATCGACAGGCCGGTATCACCGGGGAGCTGTTTTTT.

This clone was seen once. This chain joins TRBV6-5 and TRBJ2-1; 12 bases agree with TRBD2. This CDR3 contains 14 residues. CDR1 and CDR2 from the germline V gene are MNHEY and SVGAGI. The V and J ends lost 6 bases and 7 bases, in that order; junction bases with no gene match: 4. Here the CDR3 DNA reads TGTGCCAGCAGACTAGCGGGAGGAGGTAATGAGCAGTTCTTC. This encodes CASRLAGGGNEQFF.

The chain is built from TRBV7-2 and TRBJ1-2; a weak D match, TRBD1 (5 bases). The germline V gene has CDR1 SGHTA and CDR2 FQGNSA. The CDR3 has 16 amino acids. Trimming took 1 base from V and 5 from J, leaving 17 bases between them. In DNA form, the CDR3 reads TGTGCCAGCAGCTTAGACTTCCGTTCCAGGGATTATGGCTACACCTTC. It encodes CASSLDFRSRDYGYTF.

The genes are TRBV27 and TRBJ2-7; TRBD2 aligns across 8 bases. V trimming: 3 bases; J trimming: 5 bases; junction bases outside the gene matches: 6. The CDR3 contains 14 residues. The germline gives CDR1 MNHEY, CDR2 SMNVEV (reference sequence). Written as DNA, the CDR3 is TGTGCCAGCAGTTTCGCGGGAGGTCGGCACGAGCAGTACTTC. This sequence encodes CASSFAGGRHEQYF.

A single count supports this clone. The V and J genes are TRBV6-5 and TRBJ1-2, with D maybe TRBD1 (6 bases). Germline lookup yields CDR1 MNHEY and CDR2 SVGAGI. CDR3 size: 15 residues. Trimming took 0 bases from V and 7 from J, leaving 15 bases between them. The CDR3 coding sequence is TGTGCCAGCAGTTACTCGAGGGGGGGAAATAGTGGCTACACCTTC. Translating gives CASSYSRGGNSGYTF.

The rearrangement joins TRBV7-3 to TRBJ2-5; 11 bases line up with TRBD1. There are 16 residues in the CDR3. With 5 bases clipped from V and 1 base from J, the junction kept 6 bases outside the gene matches. The germline CDR1 and CDR2 sequences are SGHTA and FQGTGA. In nucleotides, the CDR3 is TGTGCCAGCAGCCCAGGACAGGGGGCCTTCCAAGAGACCCAGTACTTC. It translates to CASSPGQGAFQETQYF.

The V gene is TRBV7-2, the J gene TRBJ2-1; TRBD2 matches at 13 bases. Losses at the gene ends were 4 bases for V and 7 bases for J; bases not matched to a gene: 13. The CDR3 contains 18 residues. Looked up from germline, CDR1 is SGHTA and CDR2 is FQGNSA. The DNA for the CDR3 is TGTGCCAGCAGCTCCTCCGTACCCAGGACTAGCGGGAGTAATGAGCAGTTCTTC. This encodes CASSSSVPRTSGSNEQFF.